What follows are 15 T cell receptor beta chains derived from one specimen sequenced in a study of blood T cell repertoires in COVID-19. The table came from immunoSEQ multiplex PCR; TCRdb's copy has only in-frame clones and leaves some out. This table has 430,000 or so clones, over 75% appearing once. The source material was PBMCs or T cells enriched from blood (not recorded which). The receptors shown here come from a woman between 18 and 30 years old who had been exposed to COVID-19.

This sequence joins TRBV9 and TRBJ2-1; 9 nucleotides match TRBD1. This CDR3 comprises 16 residues. V lost 4 bases and J lost 7; bases outside the gene matches: 12. Germline V gives CDR1 SGDLS, CDR2 YYNGEE. The CDR3 sequence: CASSRTTGGSRNEQFF. The CDR3 DNA reads as TGTGCCAGCAGCCGAACAACAGGGGGCTCAAGAAATGAGCAGTTCTTC.

CDR3 DNA sequence: TGTGCCACCAGTGATTTGGAGCTGGGGGCGGGCACCGGGGAGCTGTTTTTT. It yields the protein CATSDLELGAGTGELFF. The chain has TRBV24-1 and TRBJ2-2, with a weak D call TRBD1 (6 bases). Trimming removed 0 bases from V and 4 bases from J, with 14 bases in between. Germline V gives CDR1 KGHDR, CDR2 SFDVKD. CDR3 length equals 17 residues.

CDR3 sequence (DNA): TGTGCCAGCAGCCAAGTCCTACAGAGTCCCTACACTGAAGCTTTCTTT. Translating gives CASSQVLQSPYTEAFF. The chain uses TRBV3-1 (or the pseudogene TRBV3-2) and TRBJ1-1; D gene uncertain. Germline V gene sequence: CDR1 LGHDT, CDR2 YNNKEL (reference sequence). There are 16 residues in the CDR3. The V end was cut by 1 base, the J end by 3 bases, with 15 bases between.

This clone was observed a single time. This chain joins TRBV9 and TRBJ2-7; 10 bases align to TRBD2. The CDR3 spans 14 residues. The V and J ends lost 3 bases and 2 bases, in that order; junction bases with no gene match: 2. The V gene's germline CDR1 is SGDLS and CDR2 YYNGEE. The CDR3 reads CASSASGSTYEQYF. CDR3 bases: TGTGCCAGCAGCGCTAGCGGGAGTACCTACGAGCAGTACTTC.

This clone showed up just once. The chain is built from TRBV28 and TRBJ2-7; perhaps TRBD2 as D (7 bases). The CDR3 has 15 residues. CDR1 is MDHEN, CDR2 SYDVKM, per germline. V lost 2 bases and J lost 0, with 11 bases in between. In DNA form, the CDR3 reads TGTGCCAGCAGTTTAGACGGGGGGCGCTCCTACGAGCAGTACTTC. It specifies CASSLDGGRSYEQYF.

Concerning this clone itself: This sample includes further DNA sequences coding for the same CDR3. The rearrangement joins TRBV18 to TRBJ1-2; D gene unclear. Germline lookup yields CDR1 KGHSH and CDR2 LQKENI. Trimming took off 3 bases at V and 6 bases at J, with 8 bases between the two ends. This CDR3 spans 12 amino acids. CDR3 in amino acids: CASSPRQDGYTF. CDR3 DNA sequence: TGTGCCAGCTCACCTCGGCAGGATGGCTACACCTTC.

This clone has more than one count but fewer than ten. Other DNA sequences in the same sample also yield this CDR3. This chain links TRBV2 with TRBJ1-2, with TRBD1 as a possible D gene (5 bases). Looked up from germline, CDR1 is SNHLY and CDR2 is FYNNEI. The CDR3 spans 9 residues. The V end lost 9 bases, the J end lost 6 bases, and 5 bases lay between the germline ends. CDR3 protein: CARQDGYTF. For the CDR3, the DNA is TGTGCCAGACAGGATGGCTACACCTTC. The full variable domain, completed using reference TRBV2 and TRBJ1-2, is EPEVTQTPSHQVTQMGQEVILRCVPISNHLYFYWYRQILGQKVEFLVSFYNNEISEKSEIFDDQFSVERPDGSNFTLKIRSTKLEDSAMYFCARQDGYTFGSGTRLTVV.

CDR3 nucleotide sequence: TGTGCCAGCTCACCACCCACTAGCGGGGGGAACAATGAGCAGTTCTTC. As protein: CASSPPTSGGNNEQFF. The chain joins TRBV18 to TRBJ2-1, with 12 bases matching TRBD2. The junction had 2 bases not matched to a gene; V was cut back by 0 bases and J by 5 bases. The CDR3 is 16 residues long. CDR1 KGHSH and CDR2 LQKENI come from the germline V gene.

The genes are TRBV6-1 and TRBJ2-4, with unresolved D. The CDR3 covers 16 residues. Trimming removed 2 bases from V and 1 base from J, with 12 bases in between. Per the germline V gene, CDR1 is MNHNS and CDR2 is SASEGT. CDR3 in DNA: TGTGCCAGCAGTGAACTATGGTTGTGGGCCAAAAACATTCAGTACTTC. It codes for CASSELWLWAKNIQYF.

The rearrangement uses TRBV5-8 and TRBJ1-5; D is undetermined. This CDR3 is 15 amino acids long. In germline, CDR1 is SGHTS, CDR2 YDEGEE. V was trimmed by 7 bases and J by 1 base, leaving 15 bases between them. The CDR3 bases are TGTGCCAGCGGTCAAGGAGAGGGAAGCAATCAGCCCCAGCATTTT. Its translation: CASGQGEGSNQPQHF.

This clone was counted a single time. The genes are TRBV19 and TRBJ2-1, with TRBD2 matching over 9 bases. The V gene end was trimmed by 6 bases and the J gene end by 0 bases; junction bases not matched to a gene: 3. The CDR3 is made up of 15 amino acids. In germline, CDR1 is LNHDA, CDR2 SQIVND (reference sequence). In DNA, the CDR3 is TGTGCCAGTAGGACTAGCGGCAGCTCCTACAATGAGCAGTTCTTC. This gives the protein CASRTSGSSYNEQFF.

V usage is TRBV18 and J usage is TRBJ1-1; D is perhaps TRBD1 (5 bases). V lost 2 bases and J 7 bases, leaving 17 bases between the germline ends. The CDR3 is 15 amino acids. The germline V gene has CDR1 KGHSH and CDR2 LQKENI. CDR3: CASSPGAEHSIEAFF. CDR3 nucleotide sequence: TGTGCCAGCTCACCAGGGGCAGAACACTCTATTGAAGCTTTCTTT.

V gene TRBV18 combines with J gene TRBJ2-2, with no clear D. Per germline, CDR1 KGHSH and CDR2 LQKENI. The CDR3 is 16 amino acids. The germline V and J ends were trimmed by 3 bases and 5 bases, with 16 bases remaining between them. The CDR3 coding sequence is TGTGCCAGCTCACCTTACGTGGCAGGTGGTACCGGGGAGCTGTTTTTT. Amino acid sequence: CASSPYVAGGTGELFF.

Here the CDR3 reads CASSSRGIGYTF. The CDR3 DNA follows: TGTGCCAGCAGTTCGCGGGGGATAGGCTACACCTTC. This rearrangement joins TRBV6-5 to TRBJ1-2; possibly TRBD1 for D (5 bases). The ends were cut back, 4 bases at V and 8 bases at J, with 11 bases in the middle. The CDR3 extends over 12 amino acids. In germline, CDR1 is MNHEY, CDR2 SVGAGI.

V gene TRBV10-3 combines with J gene TRBJ1-1; tentatively, D is TRBD1 (5 bases). This CDR3 spans 13 amino acids. Germline-derived CDR1 and CDR2 are ENHRY and SYGVKD. With 11 bases removed from V and 6 bases from J, the gap between germline ends came to 19 bases. The CDR3 coding sequence is TGTGCCGCACAGGTCTCCGAGCGGGCTGAAGCTTTCTTT. Translated: CAAQVSERAEAFF.